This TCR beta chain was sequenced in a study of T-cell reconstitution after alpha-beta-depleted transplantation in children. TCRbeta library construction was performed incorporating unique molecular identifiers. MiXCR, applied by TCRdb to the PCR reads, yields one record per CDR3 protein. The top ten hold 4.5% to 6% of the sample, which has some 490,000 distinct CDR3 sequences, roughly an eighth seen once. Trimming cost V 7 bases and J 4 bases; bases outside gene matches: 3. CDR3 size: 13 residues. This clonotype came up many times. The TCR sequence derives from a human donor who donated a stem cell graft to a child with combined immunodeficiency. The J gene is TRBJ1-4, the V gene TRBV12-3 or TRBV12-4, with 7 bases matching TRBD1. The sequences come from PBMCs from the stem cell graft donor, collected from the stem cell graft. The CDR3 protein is CASNTGDNEKLFF. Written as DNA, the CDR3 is TGTGCCAGCAACACAGGGGATAATGAAAAACTGTTTTTT.